One and the same sample provided the 26 T cell receptor beta chains below, sequenced in a study of Ad26.COV2.S vaccination and SARS-CoV-2 variants. Method: immunoSEQ multiplex PCR; TCRdb's copy keeps in-frame clones and lacks some. The sample shows about 350,000 clones, 75% to 90% of them seen only once. Specified treatment: 19 received Ad26.COV2.S at low or high dose, single or two shots; 5 received placebo; per-sample allocation not given. Each sample was drawn 63 days after the first injection (of vaccine or placebo). This specimen consisted of peripheral blood, obtained in a trial of Ad26.COV2.S vaccine versus placebo. These receptors all come from a person aged 18 to 65 who received the Ad26.COV2.S COVID-19 vaccine or a placebo.

This chain uses TRBV7-8 with TRBJ2-5, with D possibly TRBD1 on 6 matching bases. Trimming stripped 2 bases from V and 6 bases from J, with 10 bases between. CDR1 is SGHVS, CDR2 FQNEAQ, per germline. CDR3 length equals 13 residues. The CDR3 coding sequence is TGTGCCAGCAGCTTACAGGGGCGCCAGACCCAGTACTTC. The encoded protein is CASSLQGRQTQYF. Together with reference TRBV7-8 and TRBJ2-5, the CDR3 gives the full variable domain: GAGVSQSPRYKVAKRGQDVALRCDPISGHVSLFWYQQALGQGPEFLTYFQNEAQLDKSGLPSDRFFAERPEGSVSTLKIQRTQQEDSAVYLCASSLQGRQTQYFGPGTRLLVL.

The gene calls are TRBV4-2 and TRBJ1-6, with a possible D match to TRBD1 (5 bases). This CDR3 region has 15 residues. The germline V gene encodes CDR1 LGHNA and CDR2 YNFKEQ. V was cut by 0 bases and J by 13 bases, with 16 bases left in between. This chain's CDR3 is CASSQERDPILPLHF. CDR3 in DNA: TGTGCCAGCAGCCAAGAACGGGACCCCATACTGCCCCTCCACTTT.

V is TRBV12-5 and J is TRBJ2-7; D call uncertain. Germline CDR1 and CDR2: LGHNT and FRNRAP. The V gene lost 4 bases and the J gene lost 4 bases, with 5 bases spanning the gap. The CDR3 totals 11 residues. CDR3 nucleotide sequence: TGTGCTAGTGGTTCCGGTTACGAGCAGTACTTC. Its translation: CASGSGYEQYF.

CDR3 residues: CASSSTSGGSSYNEQFF. The CDR3 DNA reads TGTGCCAGCAGCTCCACTAGCGGAGGGAGCTCCTACAATGAGCAGTTCTTC. The chain carries TRBV9 and TRBJ2-1; TRBD2 aligns across 8 bases. Trimming took 4 bases from V and 0 from J; bases not matched to a gene: 9. Germline loops: CDR1 SGDLS, CDR2 YYNGEE. There are 17 residues in the CDR3.

The CDR3 protein is CASVGHRGTEAFF. The CDR3 DNA is TGTGCCAGCGTTGGACACCGGGGCACTGAAGCTTTCTTT. The V gene is TRBV28, the J gene TRBJ1-1; tentatively, D is TRBD1 (5 bases). Germline V gene data show CDR1 as MDHEN and CDR2 as SYDVKM. The CDR3 is 13 amino acids. Trimming took 8 bases from V and 4 from J, leaving 14 bases between them.

CDR3 sequence (DNA): TGTGCCAGCAGTAGGGGGAGCCCGAACACCGGGGAGCTGTTTTTT. Protein: CASSRGSPNTGELFF. V gene TRBV7-9 combines with J gene TRBJ2-2, with D perhaps matching TRBD1 (6 bases). Germline V gives CDR1 SEHNR, CDR2 FQNEAQ (reference sequence). The CDR3 consists of 15 residues. Deletions cut 6 bases from V and 0 bases from J, with 11 bases between.

The J gene is TRBJ2-1, the V gene TRBV28; TRBD2 agrees at 15 bases. This CDR3 contains 16 residues. The germline V gene encodes CDR1 MDHEN and CDR2 SYDVKM. The J segment lost 10 bases and the V segment lost 4 bases, leaving 8 bases of the junction unmatched. This CDR3 reads CASSSRTSGGAVEQFF. The CDR3 DNA is TGTGCCAGCAGTTCCAGGACTAGCGGGGGGGCGGTAGAGCAGTTCTTC.

This sequence joins TRBV7-3 and TRBJ2-1; D possibly corresponds to TRBD2 (5 bases). Germline lookup yields CDR1 SGHTA and CDR2 FQGTGA. V lost 3 bases to trimming and J lost 7 bases, with 10 bases between them. The CDR3 is made up of 13 amino acids. The CDR3 nucleotides read TGTGCCAGCAGCTTCGCCCCGGGGAATGAGCAGTTCTTC. Its translation: CASSFAPGNEQFF.

The chain links TRBV5-1 to TRBJ2-2; D is perhaps TRBD2 (7 bases). Per the germline V gene, CDR1 is SGHRS and CDR2 is YFSETQ. There are 15 residues in the CDR3. V lost 1 base to trimming and J lost 6 bases, with 13 bases between them. The CDR3 loop is CASSLIGGLSGELFF. The CDR3, as DNA: TGCGCCAGCAGCTTGATAGGGGGACTATCCGGGGAGCTGTTTTTT.

This chain uses TRBV28 with TRBJ2-3; D is possibly TRBD1 (6 bases). CDR1 and CDR2 from the germline V gene are MDHEN and SYDVKM. The ends were cut back, 6 bases at V and 1 base at J, with 17 bases in the middle. This CDR3 is built from 16 residues. CDR3 in amino acids: CASSPKQGLGTDTQYF. As DNA, the CDR3 is TGTGCCAGCAGCCCTAAACAGGGTTTGGGCACAGATACGCAGTATTTT.

The chain links TRBV28 to TRBJ1-6; TRBD1 is a possible D gene (5 bases). Germline CDR1 and CDR2: MDHEN and SYDVKM. Trimming removed 3 bases at V and 9 bases at J, with 15 bases between. The CDR3 consists of 15 residues. This CDR3 reads CASSLGGGSRSPLHF. The DNA of the CDR3 is TGTGCCAGCAGTTTGGGGGGGGGAAGCCGTTCACCCCTCCACTTT.

This clone was picked up one time. J is TRBJ1-3 and V is TRBV4-2; a possible D gene is TRBD1 (5 bases). V gave up 1 base and J gave up 0 bases, with 10 bases separating them. The CDR3 consists of 16 residues. CDR1 is LGHNA and CDR2 is YNFKEQ in the germline V gene. The chain's CDR3 is CASSQGGFGSGNTIYF. CDR3 nucleotides: TGTGCCAGCAGCCAAGGGGGGTTTGGCTCTGGAAACACCATATATTTT.

The V and J genes are TRBV7-2 and TRBJ2-7; 8 bases line up with TRBD2. In germline, CDR1 is SGHTA, CDR2 FQGNSA. The V and J ends lost 2 bases and 5 bases, in that order; junction bases with no gene match: 5. The CDR3 consists of 14 residues. CDR3 DNA: TGTGCCAGCAGCTTACGAGCGGGGGAGCACGAGCAGTACTTC. This codes for CASSLRAGEHEQYF.

The V and J genes are TRBV18 and TRBJ2-7; 9 nucleotides line up with TRBD1. In germline, CDR1 is KGHSH, CDR2 LQKENI. The CDR3 is 14 amino acids. Trimming cost V 6 bases and J 4 bases; bases outside gene matches: 7. CDR3 sequence: CASSEDRGRYEQYF. CDR3 DNA: TGTGCCAGCTCCGAGGACAGGGGTCGTTACGAGCAGTACTTC.

The chain links TRBV7-9 to TRBJ2-7; D ambiguous. This CDR3 is built from 12 residues. The V and J ends lost 5 bases and 4 bases respectively, with 9 bases between them. The germline V gene encodes CDR1 SEHNR and CDR2 FQNEAQ (reference sequence). Here the CDR3 DNA reads TGTGCCAGCAGCCCAGCACGATACGAGCAGTACTTC. Protein product: CASSPARYEQYF. The full variable domain, rest sourced from reference TRBV7-9 and TRBJ2-7, is DTGVSQNPRHKITKRGQNVTFRCDPISEHNRLYWYRQTLGQGPEFLTYFQNEAQLEKSRLLSDRFSAERPKGSFSTLEIQRTEQGDSAMYLCASSPARYEQYFGPGTRLTVT.

The chain couples TRBV6-5 to TRBJ1-5; D possibly corresponds to TRBD1 (5 bases). Germline values: CDR1 MNHEY, CDR2 SVGAGI. The CDR3 runs to 14 residues. V was cut by 5 bases and J by 6 bases, with 14 bases left in between. The CDR3 reads CASSHRDGCQPQHF. CDR3 bases: TGTGCCAGCAGTCACCGGGACGGGTGTCAGCCCCAGCATTTT.

The rearrangement uses TRBV5-1 and TRBJ2-7; D tentatively fits TRBD1 or TRBD2 (6 bases each). The CDR3 has 12 residues. Germline CDR1 reads SGHRS; CDR2 reads YFSETQ. The ends were cut back, 4 bases at V and 6 bases at J, with 11 bases in the middle. CDR3 region: CASSKGGFEQYF. The CDR3 DNA follows: TGCGCCAGCAGCAAGGGGGGCTTCGAGCAGTACTTC.

The V and J genes are TRBV6-4 and TRBJ1-6; D unresolved. CDR3 length equals 14 residues. Trimming removed 3 bases at V and 6 bases at J, with 9 bases between. Per germline, CDR1 MRHNA and CDR2 SNTAGT. CDR3 loop: CASSEGLPNSPLHF. The CDR3 DNA follows: TGTGCCAGCAGTGAGGGTTTACCTAATTCACCCCTCCACTTT.

J is TRBJ1-6 and V is TRBV5-4, with D perhaps TRBD1 (5 bases). V lost 0 bases and J lost 0, with 13 bases in between. CDR1 and CDR2 (germline): SGHNT, YYREEE (reference sequence). This CDR3 comprises 18 residues. The CDR3 is CASSLVAQGGSYNSPLHF. The CDR3 DNA sequence: TGTGCCAGCAGCTTGGTTGCTCAGGGAGGCTCCTATAATTCACCCCTCCACTTT.

The rearrangement links TRBV10-2 to TRBJ2-2, with TRBD2 matching 10 bases. After removal of 4 bases from V and 2 bases from J, the junction contained 7 bases not matched to a gene. The CDR3 is made up of 17 amino acids. The V gene's germline CDR1 is WSHSY and CDR2 SAAADI. The CDR3 protein is CASSAISGGANTGELFF. DNA for the CDR3: TGCGCCAGCAGTGCGATCAGCGGGGGGGCTAACACCGGGGAGCTGTTTTTT.

V is TRBV4-2 and J is TRBJ1-1, with TRBD1 matching 8 bases. Unmatched junction bases numbered 3, after V lost 0 bases and J lost 6 bases. The CDR3 is made up of 14 amino acids. Germline CDR1 and CDR2: LGHNA and YNFKEQ. CDR3 DNA: TGTGCCAGCAGCCAAGAAGGACAGGGACCTGAAGCTTTCTTT. Its protein product is CASSQEGQGPEAFF.

This clone was detected only a few times. The sample has other DNA sequences that encode this CDR3 too. This CDR3 reads CASSLDGANYGYTF. The CDR3 coding sequence is TGCGCCAGCAGCTTGGATGGAGCTAACTATGGCTACACCTTC. The chain recombines TRBV5-1 with TRBJ1-2; D not resolved. The ends were cut back, 0 bases at V and 0 bases at J, with 6 bases in the middle. Germline loops: CDR1 SGHRS, CDR2 YFSETQ. This CDR3 is 14 amino acids long.

The V and J genes are TRBV6-5 and TRBJ2-2, with D perhaps being TRBD1 or TRBD2 (5 bases each). This CDR3 region has 13 residues. The germline CDR1 and CDR2 sequences are MNHEY and SVGAGI. CDR3 DNA sequence: TGTGCTCACAGGAGCGGGAACACCGGGGAGCTGTTTTTT. It codes for CAHRSGNTGELFF.

This rearrangement joins TRBV7-2 to TRBJ2-3; perhaps TRBD2 as D (5 bases). This CDR3 spans 18 amino acids. The ends were cut back, 4 bases at V and 6 bases at J, with 26 bases in the middle. CDR1 is SGHTA and CDR2 is FQGNSA in the germline V gene. The CDR3 coding sequence is TGTGCCAGCAGCTCCCCCCGCGGCGGGCGGCTAATTTCGGATACGCAGTATTTT. It is translated as CASSSPRGGRLISDTQYF.

This clone appeared once. The chain is built from TRBV7-9 and TRBJ2-2; no reliable D call. The CDR3 sequence is 13 residues long. The germline V gene has CDR1 SEHNR and CDR2 FQNEAQ (reference sequence). The ends were cut back, 7 bases at V and 1 base at J, with 7 bases in the middle. The CDR3 nucleotides read TGTGCCAGCACCCCACTGAACACCGGGGAGCTGTTTTTT. The encoded protein is CASTPLNTGELFF. Looking up the rest from reference TRBV7-9 and TRBJ2-2 gives the full variable domain: DTGVSQNPRHKITKRGQNVTFRCDPISEHNRLYWYRQTLGQGPEFLTYFQNEAQLEKSRLLSDRFSAERPKGSFSTLEIQRTEQGDSAMYLCASTPLNTGELFFGEGSRLTVL.

J is TRBJ2-7 and V is TRBV7-3; D may be TRBD1 or TRBD2 (6 bases each). The ends were cut back, 5 bases at V and 6 bases at J, with 14 bases in the middle. The CDR3 totals 13 residues. Germline V gene data show CDR1 as SGHTA and CDR2 as FQGTGA. The CDR3 here is CASSHKGGFEQYF. In DNA form, the CDR3 reads TGTGCCAGCAGCCACAAGGGGGGATTCGAGCAGTACTTC.